This TCR beta chain was sequenced in a study of T-cell reconstitution after alpha-beta-depleted transplantation in children. This sample's TCRbeta library carried unique molecular identifier barcodes. Via MiXCR, TCRdb re-called the PCR reads, giving one row per CDR3 protein. In the table there are 490,000 or so distinct CDR3 sequences, approximately 12% of which are singletons. The CDR3 runs to 17 residues. The germline CDR1 and CDR2 sequences are ENHRY and SYGVKD. V shed 10 bases and J 0 bases; nucleotides not matched to a gene: 10. The sequences come from PBMCs from the stem cell graft donor, collected from the stem cell graft. This chain links TRBV10-3 with TRBJ2-3; the match to TRBD2 covers 13 bases. This clonotype was obtained from a human donor who donated a stem cell graft to a child with combined immunodeficiency. CDR3 coding DNA: TGTGCCACCGAGGGACTAGCGGGACCAGCTAGCACAGATACGCAGTATTTT. Encoded protein: CATEGLAGPASTDTQYF.